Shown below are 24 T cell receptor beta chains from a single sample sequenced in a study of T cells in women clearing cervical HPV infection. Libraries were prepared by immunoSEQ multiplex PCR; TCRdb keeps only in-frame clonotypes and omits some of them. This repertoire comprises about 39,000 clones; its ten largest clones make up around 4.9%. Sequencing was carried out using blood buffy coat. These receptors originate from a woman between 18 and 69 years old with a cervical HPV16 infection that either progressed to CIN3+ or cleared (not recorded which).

The CDR3 loop reads CASSIGRRGTGELFF. CDR3 DNA, as far as it was read: TGTGCCAGTAGTATAGGTAGGAGGGGCACCGGGGAG. The genes are TRBV19 and TRBJ2-2, with D maybe TRBD2 (6 bases). The read finishes 3 residues shy of the CDR3 end, and the germline J gene is used to complete it. Germline assignment: CDR1 LNHDA and CDR2 SQIVND (reference sequence). V lost 1 base and J 4 bases, leaving 10 bases between the germline ends. The CDR3 is 15 residues long.

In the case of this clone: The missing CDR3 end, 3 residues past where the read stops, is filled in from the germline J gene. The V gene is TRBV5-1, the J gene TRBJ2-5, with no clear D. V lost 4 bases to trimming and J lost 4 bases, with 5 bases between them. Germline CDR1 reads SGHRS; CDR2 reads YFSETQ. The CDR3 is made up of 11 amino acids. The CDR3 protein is CASSLSETQYF. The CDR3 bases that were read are TGCGCCAGCAGCCTCTCAGAGACC. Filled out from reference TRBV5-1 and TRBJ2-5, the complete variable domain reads KAGVTQTPRYLIKTRGQQVTLSCSPISGHRSVSWYQQTPGQGLQFLFEYFSETQRNKGNFPGRFSGRQFSNSRSEMNVSTLELGDSALYLCASSLSETQYFGPGTRLLVL.

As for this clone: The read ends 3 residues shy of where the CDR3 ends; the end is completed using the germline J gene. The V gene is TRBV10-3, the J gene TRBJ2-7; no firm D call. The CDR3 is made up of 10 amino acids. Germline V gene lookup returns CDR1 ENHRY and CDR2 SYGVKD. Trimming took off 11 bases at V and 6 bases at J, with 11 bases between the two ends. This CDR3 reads CAAGSGEQYF. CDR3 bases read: TGTGCCGCCGGGTCGGGCGAG.

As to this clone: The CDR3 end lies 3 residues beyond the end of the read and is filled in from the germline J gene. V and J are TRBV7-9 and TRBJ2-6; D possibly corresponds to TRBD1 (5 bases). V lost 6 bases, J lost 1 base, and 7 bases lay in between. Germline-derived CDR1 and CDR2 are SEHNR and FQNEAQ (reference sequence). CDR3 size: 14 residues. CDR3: CASRQGSGANVLTF. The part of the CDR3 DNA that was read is TGTGCCAGCAGGCAGGGTTCTGGGGCCAACGTC.

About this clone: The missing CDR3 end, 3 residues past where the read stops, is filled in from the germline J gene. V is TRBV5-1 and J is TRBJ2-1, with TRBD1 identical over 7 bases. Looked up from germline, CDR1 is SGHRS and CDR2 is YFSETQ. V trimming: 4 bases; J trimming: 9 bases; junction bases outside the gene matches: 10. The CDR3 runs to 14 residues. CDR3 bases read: TGCGCCAGCAGCCCCGATAGAGGGGGCAGTGAG. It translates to CASSPDRGGSE. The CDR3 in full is CASSPDRGGSEQFF.

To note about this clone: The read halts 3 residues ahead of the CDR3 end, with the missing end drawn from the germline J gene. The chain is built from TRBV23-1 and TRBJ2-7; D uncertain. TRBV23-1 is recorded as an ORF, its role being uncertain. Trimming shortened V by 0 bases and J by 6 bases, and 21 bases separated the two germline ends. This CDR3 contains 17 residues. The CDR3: CASSQSKETRGEPEQYF. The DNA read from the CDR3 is TGCGCCAGCAGTCAATCGAAGGAGACAAGAGGTGAACCCGAG.

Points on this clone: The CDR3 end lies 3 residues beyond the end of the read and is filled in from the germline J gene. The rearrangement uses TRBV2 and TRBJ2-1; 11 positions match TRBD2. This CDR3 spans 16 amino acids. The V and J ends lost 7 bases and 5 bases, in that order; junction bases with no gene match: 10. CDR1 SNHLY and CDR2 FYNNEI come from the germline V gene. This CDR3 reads CASTPVSGGANNEQFF. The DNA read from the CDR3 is TGTGCCAGCACCCCCGTTAGCGGGGGGGCCAACAATGAG.

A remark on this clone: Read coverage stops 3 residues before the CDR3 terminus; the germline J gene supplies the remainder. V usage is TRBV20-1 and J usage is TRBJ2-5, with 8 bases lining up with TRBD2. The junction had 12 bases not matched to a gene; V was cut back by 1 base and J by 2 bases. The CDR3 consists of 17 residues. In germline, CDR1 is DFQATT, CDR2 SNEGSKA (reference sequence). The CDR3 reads CSARGRHGTRAQETQYF. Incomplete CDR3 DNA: TGCAGTGCTAGAGGGCGCCACGGGACTAGGGCTCAAGAGACC.

CDR3 region: CASGLAGGPTDTQYF. CDR3 bases read: TGTGCTAGTGGGCTAGCGGGGGGCCCCACAGATACG. The rearrangement links TRBV12-5 to TRBJ2-3, with 11 bases matching TRBD2. The read terminates 3 residues ahead of where the CDR3 ends, so the germline J gene completes it. The CDR3 spans 15 residues. V was clipped by 6 bases and J by 2 bases; unmatched bases: 4. Germline V gives CDR1 LGHNT, CDR2 FRNRAP.

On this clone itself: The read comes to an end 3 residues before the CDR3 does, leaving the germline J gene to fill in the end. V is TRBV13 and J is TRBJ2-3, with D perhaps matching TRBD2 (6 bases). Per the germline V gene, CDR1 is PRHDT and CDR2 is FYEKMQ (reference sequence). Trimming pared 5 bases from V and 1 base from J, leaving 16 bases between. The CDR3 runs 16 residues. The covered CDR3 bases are TGTGCCAGCAGCCTGCGGCGGGGCGGACGCACAGATACG. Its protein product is CASSLRRGGRTDT. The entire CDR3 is CASSLRRGGRTDTQYF.

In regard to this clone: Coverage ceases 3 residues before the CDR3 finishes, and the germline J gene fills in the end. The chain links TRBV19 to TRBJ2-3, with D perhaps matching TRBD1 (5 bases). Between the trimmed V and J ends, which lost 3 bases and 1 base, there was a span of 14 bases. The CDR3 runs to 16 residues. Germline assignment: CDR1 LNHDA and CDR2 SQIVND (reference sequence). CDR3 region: CASSIYDSSGTDTQYF. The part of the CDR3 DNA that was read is TGTGCCAGTAGTATTTACGACAGTTCTGGCACAGATACG.

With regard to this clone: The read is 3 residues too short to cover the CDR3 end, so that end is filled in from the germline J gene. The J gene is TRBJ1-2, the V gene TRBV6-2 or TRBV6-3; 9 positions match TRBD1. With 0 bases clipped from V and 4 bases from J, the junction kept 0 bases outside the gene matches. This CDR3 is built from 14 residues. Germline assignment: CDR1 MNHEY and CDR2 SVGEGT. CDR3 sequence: CASSYSTGGYGYTF. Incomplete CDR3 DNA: TGTGCCAGCAGTTACTCGACAGGGGGCTATGGC.

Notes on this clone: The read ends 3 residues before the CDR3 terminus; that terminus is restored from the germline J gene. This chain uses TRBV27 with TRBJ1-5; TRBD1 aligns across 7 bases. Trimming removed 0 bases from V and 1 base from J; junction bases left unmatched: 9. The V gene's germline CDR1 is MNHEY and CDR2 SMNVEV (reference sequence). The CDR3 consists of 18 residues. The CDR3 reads CASSLSVTGSSSNQPQHF. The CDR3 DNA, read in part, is TGTGCCAGCAGTTTATCGGTGACAGGGAGCTCAAGCAATCAGCCC.

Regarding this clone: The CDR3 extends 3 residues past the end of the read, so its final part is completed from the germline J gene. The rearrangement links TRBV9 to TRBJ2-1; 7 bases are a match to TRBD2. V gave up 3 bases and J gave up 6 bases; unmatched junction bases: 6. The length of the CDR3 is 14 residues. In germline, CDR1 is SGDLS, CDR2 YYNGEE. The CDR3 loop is CASSAGSGPNEQFF. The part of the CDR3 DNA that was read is TGTGCCAGCAGCGCCGGTAGCGGGCCCAATGAG.

CDR3 amino acids: CASSWGLNQETQYF. CDR3 bases read: TGTGCCAGCAGCTGGGGACTGAACCAAGAGACC. The rearrangement uses TRBV7-4 and TRBJ2-5; D might be TRBD2 (6 bases). The read falls 3 residues short of the CDR3 end, and the missing part is taken from the germline J gene. Looked up from germline, CDR1 is SGHVT and CDR2 is SQSDAQ. CDR3 length: 14 amino acids. Deletions cut 4 bases from V and 0 bases from J, with 9 bases between.

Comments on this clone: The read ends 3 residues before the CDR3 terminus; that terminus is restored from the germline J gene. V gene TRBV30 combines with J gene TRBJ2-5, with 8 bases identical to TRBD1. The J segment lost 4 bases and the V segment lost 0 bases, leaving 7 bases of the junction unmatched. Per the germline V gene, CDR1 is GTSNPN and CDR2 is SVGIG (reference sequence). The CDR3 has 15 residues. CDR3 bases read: TGTGCCTGGAGTGTAGAACAGGGGGTAGGAGAGACC. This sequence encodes CAWSVEQGVGET. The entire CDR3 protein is CAWSVEQGVGETQYF.

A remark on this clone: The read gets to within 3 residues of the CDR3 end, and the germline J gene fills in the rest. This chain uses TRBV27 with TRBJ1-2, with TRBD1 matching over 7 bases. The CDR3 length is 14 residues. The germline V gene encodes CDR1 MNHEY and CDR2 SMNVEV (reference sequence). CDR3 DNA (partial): TGTGCCAGCAGTTTATCAGGAGGGGGCAGGGGC. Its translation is CASSLSGGGRG. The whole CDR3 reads CASSLSGGGRGYTF.

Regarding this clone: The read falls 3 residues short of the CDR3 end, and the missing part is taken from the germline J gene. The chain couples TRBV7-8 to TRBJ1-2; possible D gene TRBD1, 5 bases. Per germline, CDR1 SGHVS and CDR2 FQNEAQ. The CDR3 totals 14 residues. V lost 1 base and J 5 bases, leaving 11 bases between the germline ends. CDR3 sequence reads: CASSLGTPIYGYTF. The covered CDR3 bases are TGTGCCAGCAGCTTAGGGACACCCATATATGGC.

The sequenced part of the CDR3 DNA is TGCGCCAGCAGCTCTTCGGGACAGGGGGCGTCCGAG. Protein: CASSSSGQGASE. In full, the CDR3 reads CASSSSGQGASEQYF. V is TRBV5-1 and J is TRBJ2-7; 12 bases are shared with TRBD1. The sequenced fragment ends 3 residues before the CDR3 boundary, so the rest is inferred from the germline J gene. Looked up from germline, CDR1 is SGHRS and CDR2 is YFSETQ. The CDR3 has 15 residues. The junction had 7 bases not matched to a gene; V was cut back by 3 bases and J by 6 bases.

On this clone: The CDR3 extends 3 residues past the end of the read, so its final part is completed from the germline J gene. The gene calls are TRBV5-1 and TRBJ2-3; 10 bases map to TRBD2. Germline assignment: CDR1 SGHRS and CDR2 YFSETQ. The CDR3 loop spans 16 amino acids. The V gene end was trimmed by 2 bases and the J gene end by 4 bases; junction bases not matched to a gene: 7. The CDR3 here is CASSFTAGGAPDTQYF. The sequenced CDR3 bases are TGCGCCAGCAGCTTTACAGCGGGGGGGGCACCAGATACG.

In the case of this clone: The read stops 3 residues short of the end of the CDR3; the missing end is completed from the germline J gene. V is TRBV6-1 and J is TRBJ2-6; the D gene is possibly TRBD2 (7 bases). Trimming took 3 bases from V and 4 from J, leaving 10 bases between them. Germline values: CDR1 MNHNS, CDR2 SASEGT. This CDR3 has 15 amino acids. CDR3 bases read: TGTGCCAGCAGTGACCGGGGGGCCGGGGCCAACGTC. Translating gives CASSDRGAGANV. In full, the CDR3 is CASSDRGAGANVLTF.

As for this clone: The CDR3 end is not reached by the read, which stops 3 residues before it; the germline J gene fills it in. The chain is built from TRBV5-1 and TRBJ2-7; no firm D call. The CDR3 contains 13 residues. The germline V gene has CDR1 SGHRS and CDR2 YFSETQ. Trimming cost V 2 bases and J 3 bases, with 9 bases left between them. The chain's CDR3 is CASSFNRNYEQYF. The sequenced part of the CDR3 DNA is TGCGCCAGCAGCTTTAACAGAAACTACGAG.

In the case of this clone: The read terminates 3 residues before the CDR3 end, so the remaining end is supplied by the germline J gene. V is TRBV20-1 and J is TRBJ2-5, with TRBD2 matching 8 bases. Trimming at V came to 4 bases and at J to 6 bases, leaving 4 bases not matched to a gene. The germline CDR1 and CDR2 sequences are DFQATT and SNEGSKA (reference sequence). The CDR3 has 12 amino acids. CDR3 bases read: TGCAGTGCTAAGGGACTAGGAAAGACC. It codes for CSAKGLGKT. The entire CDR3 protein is CSAKGLGKTQYF.

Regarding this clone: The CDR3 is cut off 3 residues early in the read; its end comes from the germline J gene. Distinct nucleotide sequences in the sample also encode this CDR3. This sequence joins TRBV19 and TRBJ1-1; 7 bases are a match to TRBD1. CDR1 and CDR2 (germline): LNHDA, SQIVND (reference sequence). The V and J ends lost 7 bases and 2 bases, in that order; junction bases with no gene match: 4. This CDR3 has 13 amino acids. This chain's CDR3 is CASNRGRNTEAFF. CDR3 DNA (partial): TGTGCCAGTAATAGGGGGCGAAACACTGAA.